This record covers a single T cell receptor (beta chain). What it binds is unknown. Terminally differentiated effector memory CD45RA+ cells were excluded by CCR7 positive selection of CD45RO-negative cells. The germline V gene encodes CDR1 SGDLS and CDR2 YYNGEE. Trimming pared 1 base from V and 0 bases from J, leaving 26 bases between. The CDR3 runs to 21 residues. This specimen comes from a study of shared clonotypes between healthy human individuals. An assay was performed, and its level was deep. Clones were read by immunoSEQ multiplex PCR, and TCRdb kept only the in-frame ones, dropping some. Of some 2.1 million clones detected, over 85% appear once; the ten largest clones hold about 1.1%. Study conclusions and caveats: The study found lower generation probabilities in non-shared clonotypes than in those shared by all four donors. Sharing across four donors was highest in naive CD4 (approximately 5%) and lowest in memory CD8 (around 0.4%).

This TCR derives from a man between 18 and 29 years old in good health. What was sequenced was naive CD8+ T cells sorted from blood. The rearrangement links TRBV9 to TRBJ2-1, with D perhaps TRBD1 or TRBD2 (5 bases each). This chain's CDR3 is CASSVKLGGPDNSSSYNEQFF. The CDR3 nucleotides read TGTGCCAGCAGCGTAAAACTGGGCGGGCCGGACAACTCTAGCTCCTACAATGAGCAGTTCTTC.